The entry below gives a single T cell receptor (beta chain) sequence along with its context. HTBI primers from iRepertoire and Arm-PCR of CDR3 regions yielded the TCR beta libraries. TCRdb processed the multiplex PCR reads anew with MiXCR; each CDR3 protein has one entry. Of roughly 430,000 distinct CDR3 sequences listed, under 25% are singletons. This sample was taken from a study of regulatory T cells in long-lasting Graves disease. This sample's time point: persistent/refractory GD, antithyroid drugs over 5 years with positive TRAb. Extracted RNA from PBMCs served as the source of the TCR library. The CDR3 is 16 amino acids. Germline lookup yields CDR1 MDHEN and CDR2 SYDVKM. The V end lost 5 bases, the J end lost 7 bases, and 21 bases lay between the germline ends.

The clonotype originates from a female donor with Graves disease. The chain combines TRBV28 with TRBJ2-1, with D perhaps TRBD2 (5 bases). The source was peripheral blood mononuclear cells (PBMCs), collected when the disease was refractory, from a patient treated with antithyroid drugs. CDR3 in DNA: TGTGCCAGCAGTCCCCATCACTCTACGAGGGCAAATGAGCAGTTCTTC. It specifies CASSPHHSTRANEQFF.